Listed here are 14 T cell receptor beta chains from one sample, sequenced in a study of T cell changes during pregnancy in multiple sclerosis. This table comes from immunoSEQ multiplex PCR, and its TCRdb copy is limited to in-frame clones, with some not included. The data show tens of thousands of clones, roughly 92% seen once. The sequencing used CD4+ T cells from peripheral blood mononuclear cells, collected in the third trimester of pregnancy. The source of these receptors is a female donor with multiple sclerosis, enrolled in a pregnancy study.

V gene TRBV29-1 combines with J gene TRBJ1-2; the D gene is possibly TRBD1 (5 bases). The CDR3 runs 11 residues. Germline CDR1 reads SQVTM; CDR2 reads ANQGSEA. Trimming removed 2 bases from V and 8 bases from J, with 9 bases in between. DNA for the CDR3: TGCAGCGTTGAACAGGGTAGGGGCTACACCTTC. Its protein product is CSVEQGRGYTF.

This sequence joins TRBV19 and TRBJ2-5; D perhaps matches TRBD2 (6 bases). The CDR3 has 16 amino acids. Germline V gene sequence: CDR1 LNHDA, CDR2 SQIVND (reference sequence). V was pared by 5 bases and J by 4 bases, with 20 bases between. CDR3 in amino acids: CASSPPGSTRGETQYF. Written as DNA, the CDR3 is TGTGCCAGTAGTCCCCCCGGGAGCACTAGAGGAGAGACCCAGTACTTC.

This chain uses TRBV28 with TRBJ2-4; D is perhaps TRBD2 (5 bases). V was pared by 6 bases and J by 7 bases, with 13 bases between. CDR1 and CDR2 (germline): MDHEN, SYDVKM. CDR3 length: 13 residues. CDR3 nucleotides: TGTGCCAGCAGGGAGACATCGGGGAACATTCAGTACTTC. Translating it yields CASRETSGNIQYF. Drawing the rest from reference TRBV28 and TRBJ2-4, the complete variable domain is DVKVTQSSRYLVKRTGEKVFLECVQDMDHENMFWYRQDPGLGLRLIYFSYDVKMKEKGDIPEGYSVSREKKERFSLILESASTNQTSMYLCASRETSGNIQYFGAGTRLSVL.

The J gene is TRBJ1-2, the V gene TRBV11-1; no clear D. Germline V gene sequence: CDR1 SGHAT, CDR2 FQDESV (reference sequence). The CDR3 covers 13 residues. V lost 1 base and J 3 bases, leaving 6 bases between the germline ends. The CDR3: CASSLDRHYGYTF. The CDR3 region has the DNA TGTGCCAGCAGCTTAGACAGACACTATGGCTACACCTTC.

The chain's CDR3 is CASSVVRDKLYEQYF. CDR3 in DNA: TGTGCCAGCAGCGTAGTTAGGGACAAACTCTACGAGCAGTACTTC. The chain joins TRBV9 to TRBJ2-7; tentative D call: TRBD1 (6 bases). The CDR3 spans 15 residues. The V gene lost 0 bases and the J gene lost 3 bases, with 13 bases spanning the gap. The germline gives CDR1 SGDLS, CDR2 YYNGEE. Variable domain in full (rest from reference TRBV9 and TRBJ2-7): DSGVTQTPKHLITATGQRVTLRCSPRSGDLSVYWYQQSLDQGLQFLIQYYNGEERAKGNILERFSAQQFPDLHSELNLSSLELGDSALYFCASSVVRDKLYEQYFGPGTRLTVT.

This chain uses TRBV4-3 with TRBJ2-2; TRBD2 aligns across 9 bases. Germline V gene lookup returns CDR1 LGHNA and CDR2 YSLEER. The CDR3 sequence is 17 residues long. V gave up 4 bases and J gave up 2 bases; unmatched junction bases: 8. CDR3 sequence (DNA): TGCGCCAGCAGCCGAATGCTTAGCGGGAGAAACACCGGGGAGCTGTTTTTT. Its translation is CASSRMLSGRNTGELFF.

The chain recombines TRBV10-3 with TRBJ2-1; 12 bases are a match to TRBD2. J was trimmed by 6 bases and V by 11 bases; bases with no gene match: 11. The CDR3 is 15 amino acids. Germline V CDR1 and CDR2: ENHRY, SYGVKD. In DNA, the CDR3 is TGTGCCTCAACCGAACGACTAGCGGGAGCCAATGAGCAGTTCTTC. Amino acids: CASTERLAGANEQFF.

This chain joins TRBV4-2 and TRBJ1-2; the D gene is possibly TRBD1 (6 bases). V was pared by 5 bases and J by 2 bases, with 9 bases between. Germline V lookup: CDR1 LGHNA, CDR2 YNFKEQ. The CDR3 length is 13 residues. Written as DNA, the CDR3 is TGTGCCAGCAGCAATACAGGGAACTATGGCTACACCTTC. Translated, it gives CASSNTGNYGYTF.

The chain combines TRBV7-2 with TRBJ2-5; D is ambiguous. Germline V CDR1 and CDR2: SGHTA, FQGNSA. V gave up 3 bases and J gave up 7 bases, with 12 bases separating them. The CDR3 runs to 13 residues. CDR3 nucleotides: TGTGCCAGCAGCTTGGAGCCCTTGGGGACCCAGTACTTC. It yields the protein CASSLEPLGTQYF.

This rearrangement joins TRBV27 to TRBJ2-1, with D perhaps TRBD2 (6 bases). Trimming cost V 6 bases and J 6 bases, with 18 bases left between them. Germline-derived CDR1 and CDR2 are MNHEY and SMNVEV (reference sequence). The CDR3 spans 15 residues. The DNA for the CDR3 is TGTGCCAGCAGAATTTGGTCCGGAGCGGGCAATGAGCAGTTCTTC. This encodes CASRIWSGAGNEQFF.

V usage is TRBV5-4 and J usage is TRBJ2-1; the D gene is possibly TRBD2 (5 bases). The CDR3 is 15 residues long. Germline loops: CDR1 SGHNT, CDR2 YYREEE (reference sequence). V gave up 2 bases and J gave up 6 bases, with 15 bases separating them. CDR3 bases: TGTGCCAGCAGCTTTCGTGGGAGTCTAGGCAATGAGCAGTTCTTC. Amino acids: CASSFRGSLGNEQFF.

This clone was found a few times. The V gene is TRBV27, the J gene TRBJ1-1; D perhaps matches TRBD1 (5 bases). The germline V and J ends were trimmed by 2 bases and 1 base, with 5 bases remaining between them. The CDR3 spans 13 residues. Germline V CDR1 and CDR2: MNHEY, SMNVEV (reference sequence). CDR3 region: CASSLTGNTEAFF. Here the CDR3 DNA reads TGTGCCAGCAGTTTAACAGGGAACACTGAAGCTTTCTTT.

In this sample, this clone turned up once. This sequence joins TRBV15 and TRBJ1-2; a possible D gene is TRBD1 (5 bases). Germline V gives CDR1 LNHNV, CDR2 YYDKDF (reference sequence). This CDR3 comprises 14 residues. The V and J ends lost 5 bases and 5 bases respectively, with 15 bases between them. CDR3 bases: TGTGCCACCAGCGCCATAGACAGCGTATATGGCTACACCTTC. This sequence encodes CATSAIDSVYGYTF.

V and J are TRBV5-1 and TRBJ2-3; the match to TRBD1 covers 9 bases. Germline CDR1 SGHRS, CDR2 YFSETQ. Trimming removed 3 bases from V and 3 bases from J; junction bases left unmatched: 5. The CDR3 has 15 amino acids. CDR3 sequence (DNA): TGCGCCAGCAGCTCCCGACAGGGGGGAACAGATACGCAGTATTTT. Its translation is CASSSRQGGTDTQYF.